These T cell receptor beta chains were read from a single sample in a study of human CD8 memory T cell subsets. Following a re-call of the 5' RACE reads, TCRdb has one entry per CDR3 protein and lacks DNA. Its table lists roughly 4,800 distinct CDR3 sequences. Source material: CD8+ effector memory T cells (TEM) sorted from PBMCs. The source of these receptors is a human donor in good health. Both conserved end residues are part of each CDR3. Fields, in order: V gene, clone size, J gene, CDR3 protein. Size is stated for part of the rows, as once, few or many counts, or as a class when the clone is expanded.

TRBV19	.	TRBJ2-3	CASSTLQGVGGDTQYF
TRBV4-1	.	TRBJ1-1	CASSQDTGLNTEAFF
TRBV13	.	TRBJ2-3	CASSVLAAGTDTQYF
TRBV6-2/TRBV6-3	medium-sized	TRBJ2-1	CASCPGGADYNEQFF
TRBV6-1	.	TRBJ2-5	CASSIGDNQETQYF
TRBV4-2	.	TRBJ2-5	CASSQVRGNQETQYF
TRBV6-2/TRBV6-3	.	TRBJ2-7	CASSYPPDSNHEQYF
TRBV6-4	.	TRBJ2-3	CASSRGQGGSTDTQYF
TRBV20-1	large	TRBJ2-3	CSARGGVEWDTQYF
TRBV6-4	.	TRBJ2-3	CASSEGTSGTDTQYF
TRBV6-2/TRBV6-3	.	TRBJ2-7	CASSYGTGKDEQYF
TRBV4-1	.	TRBJ2-1	CASSQESTSGGQNEQFF
TRBV20-1	.	TRBJ2-5	CSARTGGKEETQYF
TRBV6-1	.	TRBJ2-7	CASSDPPDSSYEQYF
TRBV6-5	.	TRBJ2-1	CASSYSISGGAEQFF
TRBV25-1	.	TRBJ2-1	CASSEKEGRSSYNEQFF
TRBV7-9	.	TRBJ2-1	CASSSRQGSYNEQFF
TRBV5-1	.	TRBJ2-5	CASSLEGAPQETQYF
TRBV29-1	medium-sized	TRBJ1-5	CSVGGGQTSRDQPQHF
TRBV6-6	medium-sized	TRBJ2-5	CASSYAPQETQYF
TRBV6-4	.	TRBJ2-1	CASSDGSGESYNEQFF
TRBV4-3	.	TRBJ2-1	CASSQVAGGPYNEQFF
TRBV7-9	.	TRBJ2-2	CASSLSLGGASTGELFF
TRBV12-3/TRBV12-4	.	TRBJ2-1	CASSSRRNDNEQFF
TRBV20-1	medium-sized	TRBJ1-6	CSARTGTGDNSPLHF
TRBV9	.	TRBJ1-1	CASSVGFGNTEAFF
TRBV4-3	.	TRBJ1-1	CASSQVGQGHMNTEAFF
TRBV4-3	.	TRBJ2-7	CASSQDFRAGGNLEQYF
TRBV20-1	.	TRBJ2-7	CSAREDRGPYEQYF
TRBV4-2	.	TRBJ2-7	CASSQGPDGGSYEQYF
TRBV21-1	.	TRBJ1-2	CASSKFSFFPTGSGGYTF
TRBV27	.	TRBJ2-5	CASSFSGTGLQETQYF
TRBV12-2	medium-sized	TRBJ1-5	CASRPDARRSLCNQPQHF
TRBV9	.	TRBJ2-3	CASSVVDDRGTDTQYF
TRBV20-1	.	TRBJ1-1	CSASEPGQGGTEAFF
TRBV6-1	.	TRBJ2-3	CASSEASGGPDTQYF
TRBV7-6	.	TRBJ2-5	CASSLLKGAGETQYF
TRBV6-4	.	TRBJ2-1	CASSIAGEGNEQFF
TRBV20-1	.	TRBJ2-2	CSAKTGANTGELFF
TRBV15	medium-sized	TRBJ2-6	CATSGPGQGSGANVLTF